What follows are 9 T cell receptor beta chains derived from one specimen sequenced in a study of TIL therapy for anti-PD-1-resistant metastatic lung cancer. The immunoSEQ assay was v3. The method was immunoSEQ multiplex PCR; TCRdb's version includes in-frame clones alone and lacks a portion of them. The sample contains more than 20,000 clones, roughly 69% of which appear only once. Time point reported: pre-treatment sample, taken before nivolumab and TIL therapy. The tumor samples were excised metastases, mostly pleural nodules or supraclavicular lymph nodes. Sequenced material: tumor tissue, taken at baseline. The source is a woman aged 30-79 years with non-small cell lung cancer.

V is TRBV18 and J is TRBJ2-1; no clear D. The germline V gene encodes CDR1 KGHSH and CDR2 LQKENI. This CDR3 has 11 amino acids. Deletions cut 6 bases from V and 10 bases from J, with 10 bases between. For the CDR3, the DNA is TGTGCCAGCTCGGCCTTTCAGGAGCAGTTCTTC. Protein product: CASSAFQEQFF.

The chain joins TRBV7-7 to TRBJ2-1, with a weak D call TRBD1 (6 bases). Germline V gene data show CDR1 as SSHAT and CDR2 as FNYEAQ (reference sequence). Trimming removed 5 bases from V and 13 bases from J, with 18 bases in between. CDR3 length equals 13 residues. The CDR3 DNA sequence: TGTGCCAGCAGCATTCGAGAGGGGGTGGAACAGTTCTTC. Its protein is CASSIREGVEQFF.

The chain uses TRBV5-6 and TRBJ1-1; TRBD1 matches 7 bases. Germline V lookup: CDR1 SGHDT, CDR2 YYEEEE. There are 14 residues in the CDR3. The V segment lost 5 bases and the J segment 4 bases; nucleotides outside the gene matches: 8. The chain's CDR3 is CASRRDSGGTEAFF. As DNA, the CDR3 is TGTGCCAGCAGGAGGGACAGCGGCGGCACTGAAGCTTTCTTT.

The gene calls are TRBV27 and TRBJ2-7; D is unclear. The CDR3 spans 12 residues. Germline V gene sequence: CDR1 MNHEY, CDR2 SMNVEV (reference sequence). V gave up 2 bases and J gave up 5 bases, with 7 bases separating them. CDR3 residues: CASSLTGNEQYF. The CDR3 coding sequence is TGTGCCAGCAGTTTAACTGGGAACGAGCAGTACTTC.

This clone was seen more than once but under ten times. The chain links TRBV2 to TRBJ1-2, with D perhaps TRBD1 (6 bases). The CDR3 is made up of 12 amino acids. The V gene's germline CDR1 is SNHLY and CDR2 FYNNEI. V shed 5 bases and J shed 6 bases, with 10 bases lying between them. Here the CDR3 reads CASSYRVDGYTF. The CDR3 DNA sequence: TGTGCCAGCAGTTACAGGGTCGATGGCTACACCTTC.

This clone was counted between two and nine times. The gene calls are TRBV10-1 and TRBJ1-1, with D possibly matching TRBD1 (6 bases). The CDR3 contains 12 residues. Trimming removed 2 bases from V and 12 bases from J, with 13 bases in between. Germline values: CDR1 WNHNN, CDR2 SYGVQD (reference sequence). This CDR3 reads CASSEGQSTTFF. The DNA of the CDR3 is TGCGCCAGCAGTGAGGGACAGAGTACGACTTTCTTT.

This clone turned up a few times. The V and J genes are TRBV29-1 and TRBJ2-1; unclear D gene. Germline CDR1 reads SQVTM; CDR2 reads ANQGSEA. Trimming took off 0 bases at V and 3 bases at J, with 15 bases between the two ends. CDR3 length: 16 residues. CDR3 loop: CSVEESRADDYNEQFF. The CDR3 region has the DNA TGCAGCGTTGAAGAGTCCCGGGCCGACGACTACAATGAGCAGTTCTTC.

This clone was seen just once. The genes are TRBV28 and TRBJ2-1; D possibly corresponds to TRBD2 (6 bases). Trimming shortened V by 0 bases and J by 1 base, and 7 bases separated the two germline ends. CDR1 is MDHEN, CDR2 SYDVKM, per germline. The CDR3 runs 15 residues. This CDR3 is CASSLWRGSYNEQFF. DNA of the CDR3: TGTGCCAGCAGTTTATGGCGGGGTTCCTACAATGAGCAGTTCTTC.

The genes are TRBV25-1 and TRBJ2-3; tentative D call: TRBD2 (7 bases). Germline V CDR1 and CDR2: MGHDK, SYGVNS. The V end was cut by 0 bases, the J end by 1 base, with 14 bases between. The CDR3 is 17 residues long. CDR3 protein: CASSEYWTRTGTDTQYF. In nucleotides, the CDR3 is TGTGCCAGCAGTGAATACTGGACTAGGACAGGCACAGATACGCAGTATTTT.